A selection of T cell receptor beta chains follows, all from one sample in a study of regulatory T cells in long-lasting Graves disease. TCRdb reanalysed the multiplex PCR reads using MiXCR and keeps one entry per CDR3 protein. The table has roughly 450,000 distinct CDR3 sequences, 20% to 30% seen once. This material consisted of peripheral blood mononuclear cells (PBMCs), taken when the disease was refractory, from a patient treated with antithyroid drugs. These receptor sequences come from a female donor with Graves disease. The CDR3 runs from the conserved cysteine through the conserved F or W. A D gene is named only where the DNA matches it firmly. Only part of the rows carry a size: once, few, many, or a class if the clone is expanded.

abundance	v_gene	j_gene	d_gene	CDR3aa	CDR3nt
many	TRBV2	TRBJ1-6	NA	CASKRGGGTYNSPLHF	TGTGCCAGCAAGAGGGGGGGAGGGACCTATAATTCACCCCTCCACTTT
NA	TRBV7-2	TRBJ2-1	NA	CASSLSSGDNEQFF	TGTGCCAGCAGCTTATCTTCTGGAGACAATGAGCAGTTCTTC
few	TRBV5-1	TRBJ2-4	NA	CASSLGAAASKNIQYF	TGCGCCAGCAGCTTGGGGGCGGCGGCCTCCAAAAACATTCAGTACTTC
many	TRBV20-1	TRBJ2-7	NA	CSASGRYASYEQYF	TGCAGTGCTAGCGGGAGATATGCATCCTACGAGCAGTACTTC
NA	TRBV11-2	TRBJ2-1	TRBD2	CASSLASGRWEYNEQFF	TGTGCCAGCAGCTTAGCTAGCGGGAGATGGGAGTACAATGAGCAGTTCTTC
NA	TRBV7-2	TRBJ1-1	NA	CASSRDRGPNTEAFF	TGTGCCAGCAGCCGAGACCGGGGGCCGAACACTGAAGCTTTCTTT
few	TRBV20-1	TRBJ1-3	NA	CSAEGEEGNTIYF	TGCAGTGCTGAGGGGGAAGAAGGAAACACCATATATTTT
many	TRBV2	TRBJ2-7	NA	CASSEAGFWIASDEQYF	TGTGCCAGCAGTGAAGCGGGCTTTTGGATAGCAAGCGACGAGCAGTACTTC
few	TRBV20-1	TRBJ2-7	NA	CSARLDPTHYEQYF	TGCAGTGCTAGACTAGACCCAACCCACTACGAGCAGTACTTC
many	TRBV11-2	TRBJ2-2	TRBD1	CASSFKDRVTGELFF	TGTGCCAGCAGCTTCAAGGACAGGGTCACCGGGGAGCTGTTTTTT
few	TRBV29-1	TRBJ2-7	NA	CSAAPAWGPKISSPSYEQYF	TGCAGCGCCGCACCGGCTTGGGGCCCTAAAATTAGTTCCCCGTCCTACGAGCAGTACTTC
NA	TRBV24-1	TRBJ1-1	NA	CATSDLIQRNTEAFF	TGTGCCACCAGTGATTTGATACAGAGGAACACTGAAGCTTTCTTT
many	TRBV28	TRBJ2-4	NA	CDLTGRAKNIQYF	TGTGACCTTACAGGGCGGGCCAAAAACATTCAGTACTTC
few	TRBV20-1	TRBJ2-5	NA	CSAGRDGRQQETQYF	TGCAGTGCTGGCCGGGACGGCCGACAACAAGAGACCCAGTACTTC
few	TRBV30	TRBJ2-1	NA	CAWSVGLVNEQFF	TGTGCCTGGAGTGTGGGGCTTGTCAATGAGCAGTTCTTC
few	TRBV10-3	TRBJ1-3	TRBD1	CAIRRDRGPGNTIYF	TGTGCCATCAGGCGGGACAGGGGACCTGGAAACACCATATATTTT
NA	TRBV7-2	TRBJ1-1	NA	CASSREGVGGYLNTEAFF	TGTGCCAGCAGCAGAGAGGGGGTAGGGGGATACTTGAACACTGAAGCTTTCTTT
few	TRBV4-3	TRBJ2-7	NA	CASSSDRYYEQYF	TGCGCCAGCAGCTCCGACAGATACTACGAGCAGTACTTC
many	TRBV7-9	TRBJ2-7	NA	CASSFGSANYEQYF	TGTGCCAGCAGCTTTGGTTCGGCGAACTACGAGCAGTACTTC
NA	TRBV6-1	TRBJ2-7	TRBD1	CASSASTGPYEQYF	TGTGCCAGCAGTGCCTCGACAGGGCCCTACGAGCAGTACTTC
NA	TRBV19	TRBJ2-7	NA	CASSIAFRGDEQYF	TGTGCCAGTAGTATAGCTTTTCGAGGGGACGAGCAGTACTTC
few	TRBV6-1	TRBJ2-4	TRBD2	CASTPGGNRNIQYF	TGTGCCAGCACCCCGGGGGGGAACCGAAACATTCAGTACTTC
NA	TRBV5-1	TRBJ2-5	NA	CASSLRLTNQIQETQYF	TGCGCCAGCAGCTTGCGTTTGACCAACCAGATACAAGAGACCCAGTACTTC
NA	TRBV3-1	TRBJ2-7	TRBD2	CASSQVGLAGDEQYF	TGTGCCAGCAGCCAAGTGGGACTAGCGGGCGACGAGCAGTACTTC
many	TRBV7-2	TRBJ2-7	TRBD2	CARSAGAGEHEQYF	TGTGCCCGATCGGCGGGAGCGGGAGAGCACGAGCAGTACTTC
NA	TRBV10-3	TRBJ2-7	TRBD1	CAIRRGTGDYEQYF	TGTGCCATCAGGCGGGGGACAGGGGATTACGAGCAGTACTTC
many	TRBV19	TRBJ1-2	NA	CASSLQGASYGYTF	TGTGCCAGTAGTCTACAGGGAGCGTCCTATGGCTACACCTTC
NA	TRBV27	TRBJ2-7	NA	CASSLNLRGERYF	TGTGCCAGCAGTTTAAACCTCCGCGGTGAGCGGTACTTC
NA	TRBV13	TRBJ2-3	NA	CASSRPLVDTQYF	TGTGCCAGCAGCCGACCCTTGGTGGATACGCAGTATTTT
many	TRBV6-2/TRBV6-3	TRBJ2-5	NA	CASSYASAGQETQYF	TGTGCCAGCAGTTACGCTTCTGCGGGGCAAGAGACCCAGTACTTC
NA	TRBV5-1	TRBJ2-7	TRBD2	CASSLDGGLAGALSYEQYF	TGCGCCAGCAGCTTAGACGGCGGACTAGCGGGAGCCCTCTCCTACGAGCAGTACTTC
few	TRBV3-1	TRBJ2-5	TRBD2	CASSPERLAGASGLQETQYF	TGTGCCAGCAGCCCAGAGCGGCTAGCGGGAGCTTCGGGCCTCCAAGAGACCCAGTACTTC
few	TRBV30	TRBJ2-5	TRBD2	CAWSRTSQETQYF	TGTGCCTGGAGCCGGACTAGCCAAGAGACCCAGTACTTC
many	TRBV7-8	TRBJ2-7	TRBD1	CASSADRGKSYEQYF	TGTGCCAGCAGCGCCGACAGGGGGAAGTCCTACGAGCAGTACTTC
few	TRBV27	TRBJ1-1	NA	CASSLDSLTEAFF	TGTGCCAGCAGCCTGGACAGCCTCACTGAAGCTTTCTTT
NA	TRBV12-3/TRBV12-4	TRBJ1-2	NA	CASSSRWLGGYTF	TGTGCCAGCAGTTCGCGTTGGCTCGGTGGCTACACCTTC
NA	TRBV7-2	TRBJ2-5	TRBD2	CASSLEMTSGTFGETQYF	TGTGCCAGCAGCTTAGAAATGACTAGCGGGACCTTCGGGGAGACCCAGTACTTC
NA	TRBV5-1	TRBJ1-2	NA	CASSLGQEKNYGYTF	TGCGCCAGCAGCTTGGGGCAGGAGAAGAACTATGGCTACACCTTC
few	TRBV6-1	TRBJ2-2	NA	CASSERVRGELFF	TGTGCCAGCAGTGAAAGAGTACGAGGGGAGCTGTTTTTT
NA	TRBV5-1	TRBJ2-5	TRBD1	CASSFGRGSETQYF	TGCGCCAGCAGCTTCGGCAGGGGGAGCGAGACCCAGTACTTC
NA	TRBV6-1	TRBJ1-6	TRBD1	CASSQRTGVNNSPLHF	TGTGCCAGCAGTCAGAGGACAGGGGTAAATAATTCACCCCTCCACTTT
few	TRBV29-1	TRBJ1-1	NA	CSVGFSRAVEAFF	TGCAGCGTTGGTTTTAGCAGGGCGGTTGAAGCTTTCTTT
NA	TRBV18	TRBJ1-1	NA	CASSPGETEAFF	TGTGCCAGCTCACCAGGGGAAACTGAAGCTTTCTTT
NA	TRBV14	TRBJ2-1	TRBD2	CASSRTSGSAEQFF	TGTGCCAGCAGCCGGACTAGCGGGAGTGCTGAGCAGTTCTTC
NA	TRBV7-2	TRBJ2-7	TRBD2	CASSYGLAGVGEQYF	TGTGCCAGCAGCTACGGACTAGCGGGAGTGGGAGAGCAGTACTTC
NA	TRBV7-9	TRBJ2-7	NA	CASSRVAGQTYEQYF	TGTGCCAGCAGCCGAGTGGCGGGACAAACCTACGAGCAGTACTTC
few	TRBV20-1	TRBJ1-2	NA	CSAGGWAGHYGYTF	TGCAGTGCTGGGGGCTGGGCAGGGCACTATGGCTACACCTTC
NA	TRBV6-1	TRBJ1-5	TRBD1	CASNDRGDQPQHF	TGTGCCAGCAATGACAGGGGGGATCAGCCCCAGCATTTT
many	TRBV6-1	TRBJ1-5	TRBD1	CASSRQGQNQPQHF	TGTGCCAGCAGCAGACAGGGGCAAAATCAGCCCCAGCATTTT
few	TRBV7-2	TRBJ1-5	NA	CASSGQSQQPQHF	TGTGCCAGCAGTGGACAGTCACAACAGCCCCAGCATTTT
NA	TRBV29-1	TRBJ2-2	NA	CSVEEGTLRELFF	TGCAGCGTTGAAGAGGGGACTCTCCGGGAGCTGTTTTTT
many	TRBV7-8	TRBJ1-5	NA	CASSLHRTSDQPQHF	TGTGCCAGCAGCCTCCACAGGACATCCGATCAGCCCCAGCATTTT
many	TRBV20-1	TRBJ1-1	NA	CSAKFRGLAEAFF	TGCAGTGCTAAATTCAGGGGATTGGCTGAAGCTTTCTTT
many	TRBV13	TRBJ2-7	TRBD2	CASSLFAGVSSYEQYF	TGTGCCAGCAGCTTATTTGCGGGAGTGAGCTCCTACGAGCAGTACTTC
NA	TRBV12-3/TRBV12-4	TRBJ1-2	NA	CASSQDPSVGYTF	TGTGCCAGCAGCCAGGACCCTTCGGTTGGCTACACCTTC
NA	TRBV7-2	TRBJ2-7	TRBD2	CVSSYTGTSGFYEQYF	TGTGTCAGCAGCTATACCGGGACTAGCGGGTTCTACGAGCAGTACTTC